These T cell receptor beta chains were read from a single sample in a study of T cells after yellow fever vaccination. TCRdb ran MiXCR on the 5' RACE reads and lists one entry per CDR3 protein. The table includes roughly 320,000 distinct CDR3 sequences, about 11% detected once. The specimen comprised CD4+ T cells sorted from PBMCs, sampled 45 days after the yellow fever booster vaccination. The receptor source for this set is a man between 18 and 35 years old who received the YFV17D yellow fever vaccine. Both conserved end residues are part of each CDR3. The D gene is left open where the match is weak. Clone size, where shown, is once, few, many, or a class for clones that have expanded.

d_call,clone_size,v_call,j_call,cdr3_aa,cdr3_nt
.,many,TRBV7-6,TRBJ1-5,CASSLASGLNQPQHF,TGTGCCAGCAGCTTAGCCTCAGGTTTAAATCAGCCCCAGCATTTT
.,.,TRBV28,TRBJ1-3,CASSLQPHSGNTIYF,TGTGCCAGCAGTTTACAGCCACACTCTGGAAACACCATATATTTT
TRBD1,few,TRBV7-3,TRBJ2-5,CASSLGTGGDETQYF,TGTGCCAGCAGCTTGGGGACAGGGGGCGATGAGACCCAGTACTTC
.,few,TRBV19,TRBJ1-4,CASSIGGYWSEKLFF,TGTGCCAGTAGTATAGGAGGTTATTGGAGTGAAAAACTGTTTTTT
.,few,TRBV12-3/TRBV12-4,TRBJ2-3,CASSFRAPSTDTQYF,TGTGCCAGCAGTTTCAGGGCTCCTAGCACAGATACGCAGTATTTT
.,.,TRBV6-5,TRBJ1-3,CASQRVVGGGNTIYF,TGTGCCAGCCAGAGGGTTGTTGGTGGCGGAAACACCATATATTTT
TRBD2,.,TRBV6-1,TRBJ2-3,CASTYSGGADTQYF,TGTGCCAGCACCTATAGCGGGGGGGCAGATACGCAGTATTTT
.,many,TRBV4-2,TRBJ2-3,CASTQQPSAADTQYF,TGTGCCAGCACCCAGCAACCTAGCGCGGCAGATACGCAGTATTTT
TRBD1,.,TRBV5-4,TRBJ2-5,CASNSGTGLQETQYF,TGTGCCAGCAATTCCGGGACAGGACTCCAAGAGACCCAGTACTTC
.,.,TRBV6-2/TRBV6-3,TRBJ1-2,CASSSIQGLLYYGYTF,TGTGCCAGCAGTTCCATACAGGGTCTGCTTTACTATGGCTACACCTTC
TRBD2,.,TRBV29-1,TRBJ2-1,CSDSSGSGGSYNEQFF,TGCAGCGACAGCTCCGGTAGCGGGGGGTCCTACAATGAGCAGTTCTTC
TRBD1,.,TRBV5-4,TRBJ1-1,CASSSADRGNTEASF,TGTGCCAGCAGCTCCGCTGACAGGGGGAACACTGAAGCTTCCTTT
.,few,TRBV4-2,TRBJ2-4,CASSLDRLAKNIQYF,TGTGCCAGCAGCCTGGACAGATTAGCCAAAAACATTCAGTACTTC
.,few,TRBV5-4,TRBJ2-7,CASAIRDGAYEQYF,TGTGCCAGTGCGATCCGGGACGGAGCCTACGAGCAGTACTTC
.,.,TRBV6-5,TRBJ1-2,CASRKDSNYGYTF,TGTGCCAGCAGGAAGGACAGCAACTATGGCTACACCTTC
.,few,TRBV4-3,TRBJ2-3,CASSFRDGGTDTQYF,TGCGCCAGCAGCTTCCGGGACGGTGGCACAGATACGCAGTATTTT
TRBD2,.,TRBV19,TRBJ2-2,CASRLAGVTETGELFF,TGTGCCAGTCGGCTAGCGGGGGTCACGGAGACCGGGGAGCTGTTTTTT
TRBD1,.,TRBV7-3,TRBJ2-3,CASRLTGSTDTQYF,TGTGCCAGCAGGTTGACAGGGTCAACAGATACGCAGTATTTT
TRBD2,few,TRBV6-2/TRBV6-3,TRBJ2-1,CASGGSNEQFF,TGTGCCAGCGGCGGGAGCAATGAGCAGTTCTTC
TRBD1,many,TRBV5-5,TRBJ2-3,CASSSPRDRTLTDTQYF,TGTGCCAGCAGCTCCCCCCGGGACAGGACTCTCACAGATACGCAGTATTTT
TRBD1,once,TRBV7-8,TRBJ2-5,CASSLRQGMRQTQYF,TGTGCCAGCAGCTTGAGACAGGGCATGCGACAGACCCAGTACTTC
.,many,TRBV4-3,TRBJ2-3,CASSHERADTQYF,TGCGCCAGCAGCCACGAGAGGGCAGATACGCAGTATTTT
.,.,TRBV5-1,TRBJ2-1,CASSLGTNNEQFF,TGCGCCAGCAGCTTGGGGACTAACAATGAGCAGTTCTTC
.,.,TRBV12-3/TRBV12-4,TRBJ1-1,CASSPGGSRGFAFF,TGTGCCAGCAGCCCTGGGGGATCGAGGGGTTTTGCTTTCTTT
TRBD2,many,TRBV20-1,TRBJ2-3,CSARRLAGADTQYF,TGCAGTGCTAGGCGACTAGCGGGGGCAGATACGCAGTATTTT
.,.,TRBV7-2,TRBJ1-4,CASSQDSPATNEKLFF,TGTGCCAGCAGCCAAGACAGTCCGGCAACTAATGAAAAACTGTTTTTT
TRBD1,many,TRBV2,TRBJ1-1,CASSLDRGEAFF,TGTGCCAGCAGTTTAGACAGGGGAGAAGCTTTCTTT
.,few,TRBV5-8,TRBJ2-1,CASTPRFASGLF,TGTGCCAGCACCCCAAGATTTGCTTCGGGGCTCTTC
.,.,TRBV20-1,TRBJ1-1,CSARGRAEAFF,TGCAGTGCTAGGGGGAGGGCTGAAGCTTTCTTT
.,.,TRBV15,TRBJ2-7,CATSRGGRAGEQYF,TGTGCCACCAGCAGAGGAGGCAGGGCCGGCGAGCAGTACTTC
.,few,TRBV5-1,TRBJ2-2,CASKDGGNTGELFF,TGCGCCAGCAAGGATGGGGGGAACACCGGGGAGCTGTTTTTT
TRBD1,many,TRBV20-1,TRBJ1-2,CSEPGQGYGYTF,TGCAGCGAACCGGGACAGGGTTATGGCTACACCTTC
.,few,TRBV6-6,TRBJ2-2,CASSYLGWGTGELFF,TGTGCCAGCAGTTACTTGGGGTGGGGCACCGGGGAGCTGTTTTTT
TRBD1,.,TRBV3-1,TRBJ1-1,CASSPHSGGGGTEAFF,TGTGCCAGCAGCCCACATTCCGGAGGGGGCGGTACTGAAGCTTTCTTT
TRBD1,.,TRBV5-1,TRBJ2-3,CASSRQGAPDTQYF,TGCGCCAGCAGCCGACAGGGCGCCCCAGATACGCAGTATTTT
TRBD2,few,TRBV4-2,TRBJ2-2,CASSQDGGGTDTGELFF,TGTGCCAGCAGCCAAGATGGCGGGGGGACCGACACCGGGGAGCTGTTTTTT
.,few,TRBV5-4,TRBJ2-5,CASSFWGKETQYF,TGTGCCAGCAGCTTTTGGGGGAAAGAGACCCAGTACTTC
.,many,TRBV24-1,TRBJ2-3,CATSDSATDTQYF,TGTGCCACCAGTGATTCGGCCACAGATACGCAGTATTTT
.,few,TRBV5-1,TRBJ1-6,CASSPGTNSPLHF,TGCGCCAGCAGCCCAGGGACCAATTCACCCCTCCACTTT
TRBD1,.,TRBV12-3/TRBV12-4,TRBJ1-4,CASSSGGTGNLEKLFF,TGTGCCAGCAGTTCGGGGGGGACAGGGAACCTTGAAAAACTGTTTTTT
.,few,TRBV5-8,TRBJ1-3,CASSELGRLSGNTIYF,TGTGCCAGCAGTGAGCTGGGACGGCTCTCTGGAAACACCATATATTTT
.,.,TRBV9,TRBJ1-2,CASSVGGESGYTF,TGTGCCAGCAGCGTAGGAGGGGAGAGTGGCTACACCTTC
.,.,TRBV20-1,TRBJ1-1,CSASSSGSIGTEAFF,TGCAGTGCTAGCTCCAGTGGGAGTATAGGCACTGAAGCTTTCTTT
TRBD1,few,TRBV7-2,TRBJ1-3,CASSQTGGRNTIYF,TGTGCCAGCAGCCAGACAGGGGGCCGAAACACCATATATTTT
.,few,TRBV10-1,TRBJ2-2,CASSASGTGELFF,TGCGCCAGCAGCGCTTCAGGAACCGGGGAGCTGTTTTTT
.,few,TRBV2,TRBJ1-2,CASSDRLGTLGYTF,TGTGCCAGCAGTGATAGACTCGGGACCCTTGGCTACACCTTC
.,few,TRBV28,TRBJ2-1,CASSLRGYNEQFF,TGTGCCAGCAGTTTAAGGGGGTACAATGAGCAGTTCTTC
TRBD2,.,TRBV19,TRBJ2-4,CASSAPGLRTRVQYF,TGTGCCAGTAGCGCCCCGGGACTACGTACAAGGGTTCAGTACTTC
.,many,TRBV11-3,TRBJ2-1,CASSLVGYSNEQFF,TGTGCCAGCAGCTTAGTTGGCTATTCCAATGAGCAGTTCTTC
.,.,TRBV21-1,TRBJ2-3,CASSKEFGGPSGTQYF,TGTGCCAGCAGCAAAGAATTCGGGGGGCCCTCAGGTACGCAGTATTTT
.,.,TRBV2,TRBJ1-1,CASRGRGTEAFF,TGTGCCAGCAGGGGAAGGGGGACTGAAGCTTTCTTT
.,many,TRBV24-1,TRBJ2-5,CATSERGDTQETQYF,TGTGCCACCAGTGAACGGGGGGACACCCAAGAGACCCAGTACTTC
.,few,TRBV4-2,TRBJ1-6,CASSQPGESPLHF,TGTGCCAGCAGCCAACCTGGGGAGTCACCCCTCCACTTT
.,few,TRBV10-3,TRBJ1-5,CAISESSTGRQPQHF,TGTGCCATCAGTGAGTCCTCCACAGGGAGGCAGCCCCAGCATTTT